This TCR beta chain is from a study of breast tumors, draining lymph nodes, adjacent tissues. General study findings and limits: Compared with lymph nodes, tumors were less diverse; compared with nontumor tissue, more. Findings are consistent with lymph node origin and intratumoral expansion of most tumor T cells.

One entry per CDR3 protein results from TCRdb running MiXCR on the multiplex PCR reads. Here the sample spans 50,000 to 75,000 distinct CDR3 sequences, approximately 57% being singletons. Turning to this clonotype: The antigen remains unidentified.

The sample consisted of breast tumor tissue. This receptor was identified in a female donor with breast cancer. Some clones in this sample may be carry-over from other donors' samples.

CDR3 nucleotide sequence: TGCAGTGCTAAGCCATGGGCCGGTGAAAAACTGTTTTTT. This gives the protein CSAKPWAGEKLFF. The genes are TRBV20-1 and TRBJ1-4; D remains ambiguous. CDR1 and CDR2 (germline): DFQATT, SNEGSKA (reference sequence). V lost 4 bases, J lost 7 bases, and 13 bases lay in between. This CDR3 has 13 residues.